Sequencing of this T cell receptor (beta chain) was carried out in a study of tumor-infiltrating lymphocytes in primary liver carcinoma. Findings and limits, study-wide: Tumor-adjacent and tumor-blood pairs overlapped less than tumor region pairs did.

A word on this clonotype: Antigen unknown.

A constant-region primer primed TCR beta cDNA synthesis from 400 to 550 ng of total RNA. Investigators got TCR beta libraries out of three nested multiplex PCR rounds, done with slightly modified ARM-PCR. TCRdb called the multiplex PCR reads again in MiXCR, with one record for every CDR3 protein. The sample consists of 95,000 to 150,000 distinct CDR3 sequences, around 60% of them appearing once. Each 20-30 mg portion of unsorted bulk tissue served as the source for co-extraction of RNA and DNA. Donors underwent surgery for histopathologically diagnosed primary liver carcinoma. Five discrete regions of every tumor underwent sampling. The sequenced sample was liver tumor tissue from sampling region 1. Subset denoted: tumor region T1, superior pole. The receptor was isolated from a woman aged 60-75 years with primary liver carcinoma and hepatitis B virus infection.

CDR3 in DNA: TGTGCCTGGGCCCTCGGACTAACGGGGAACTCCTACAATGAGCAGTTCTTC. It specifies CAWALGLTGNSYNEQFF. This chain links TRBV30 with TRBJ2-1; a possible D gene is TRBD2 (6 bases). Looked up from germline, CDR1 is GTSNPN and CDR2 is SVGIG (reference sequence). The germline V and J ends were trimmed by 5 bases and 0 bases, with 20 bases remaining between them. The CDR3 contains 17 residues.